Presented here are 27 T cell receptor beta chains from one specimen sequenced in a study of CD8+ T cells in alopecia areata. RNA extraction was followed by reverse transcription into cDNA, which acted as the sequencing template. The data were produced by immunoSEQ multiplex PCR, yet TCRdb's version contains in-frame clones alone and is incomplete. The data contain hundreds of thousands of clones, roughly 60% of them singletons. Treatment defined: oral pan-JAK inhibitor, 5-10 mg twice daily. Here the sequenced sample was CD4+ T cells sorted from blood, taken at week 24, from a patient treated with tofacitinib. These receptors were obtained from a human donor with alopecia areata.

This clone was recorded a few times. This chain links TRBV29-1 with TRBJ2-6; no clear D gene. Germline assignment: CDR1 SQVTM and CDR2 ANQGSEA. This CDR3 spans 16 amino acids. V was shortened by 4 bases and J by 3 bases, with 16 bases between the two germline ends. CDR3 sequence: CSVVPKAAGGANVLTF. For the CDR3, the DNA is TGCAGCGTTGTCCCAAAGGCCGCTGGTGGGGCCAACGTCCTGACTTTC.

The CDR3 reads CSVGIGHTTGEKLFF. The CDR3, as DNA: TGCAGCGTTGGGATCGGACACACCACAGGGGAAAAACTGTTTTTT. The genes are TRBV29-1 and TRBJ1-4; perhaps TRBD1 as D (6 bases). This CDR3 spans 15 amino acids. Germline CDR1 reads SQVTM; CDR2 reads ANQGSEA. Trimming left V 4 bases short and J 8 bases short, with 20 bases between. The variable domain in full, completed from reference TRBV29-1 and TRBJ1-4, reads SAVISQKPSRDICQRGTSLTIQCQVDSQVTMMFWYRQQPGQSLTLIATANQGSEATYESGFVIDKFPISRPNLTFSTLTVSNMSPEDSSIYLCSVGIGHTTGEKLFFGSGTQLSVL.

This clone turned up a few times. This chain links TRBV4-2 with TRBJ1-2; unclear D gene. The CDR3 sequence is 13 residues long. The germline V gene encodes CDR1 LGHNA and CDR2 YNFKEQ. V was trimmed by 2 bases and J by 6 bases, leaving 10 bases between them. CDR3 sequence reads: CASSQNLRDGYTF. CDR3 DNA sequence: TGTGCCAGCAGCCAAAACCTTCGGGATGGCTACACCTTC.

This clone turned up a few times. CDR3 sequence reads: CASSWDREETQYF. Here the CDR3 DNA reads TGTGCCAGCAGCTGGGACAGGGAAGAGACCCAGTACTTC. The rearrangement joins TRBV7-3 to TRBJ2-5; 9 positions match TRBD1. The CDR3 runs to 13 residues. Germline V gene data show CDR1 as SGHTA and CDR2 as FQGTGA. V was pared by 4 bases and J by 3 bases, with 0 bases of the junction left unmatched.

The chain is built from TRBV14 and TRBJ2-1; unclear D gene. V was trimmed by 0 bases and J by 11 bases, leaving 8 bases between them. Germline CDR1 reads SGHDN; CDR2 reads FVKESK. The CDR3 contains 12 residues. CDR3 loop: CASSQDKVKQFF. Here the CDR3 DNA reads TGTGCCAGCAGCCAAGATAAAGTCAAGCAGTTCTTC.

The chain links TRBV5-1 to TRBJ2-5; maybe TRBD1 (6 bases). This CDR3 spans 15 amino acids. V lost 1 base to trimming and J lost 4 bases, with 14 bases between them. The germline CDR1 and CDR2 sequences are SGHRS and YFSETQ. CDR3 DNA: TGCGCCAGCAGCTTGCCTAACAGGGTTGGAGAGACCCAGTACTTC. Its translation: CASSLPNRVGETQYF.

The chain has TRBV7-9 and TRBJ1-2; 7 positions match TRBD1. The CDR3 has 15 amino acids. V shed 4 bases and J 3 bases; nucleotides not matched to a gene: 8. Germline V gives CDR1 SEHNR, CDR2 FQNEAQ (reference sequence). Here the CDR3 reads CASSSQQGNYYGYTF. The CDR3, as DNA: TGTGCCAGCAGCTCACAACAGGGGAACTACTATGGCTACACCTTC.

The chain employs TRBV4-1 and TRBJ1-5; 9 bases are a match to TRBD1. Germline V gene sequence: CDR1 MGHRA, CDR2 YSYEKL. V dropped 1 base and J dropped 7; count of bases not matched to a gene: 8. The CDR3 is 16 residues long. In DNA, the CDR3 is TGCGCCAGCAGCCAAGCCGGGACAGGGCCCAGGCAGCCCCAGCATTTT. It codes for CASSQAGTGPRQPQHF.

V and J are TRBV7-2 and TRBJ2-5, with TRBD1 matching over 9 bases. The CDR3 consists of 15 residues. Trimming at V came to 5 bases and at J to 2 bases, leaving 6 bases not matched to a gene. CDR1 and CDR2 from the germline V gene are SGHTA and FQGNSA. This CDR3 is CASSIPTGGQETQYF. DNA of the CDR3: TGTGCCAGCAGCATCCCGACAGGGGGTCAAGAGACCCAGTACTTC.

This clone is a singleton in its sample. The genes are TRBV30 and TRBJ1-1, with D uncertain. V lost 0 bases to trimming and J lost 0 bases, with 17 bases between them. The CDR3 is 17 amino acids. Germline CDR1 GTSNPN, CDR2 SVGIG (reference sequence). The CDR3 loop is CAWSVTPLYSLNTEAFF. The CDR3 region has the DNA TGTGCCTGGAGTGTAACCCCCCTATACAGCTTGAACACTGAAGCTTTCTTT.

The V and J genes are TRBV4-2 and TRBJ1-6; D not certain. This CDR3 has 16 residues. The V and J ends lost 0 bases and 6 bases respectively, with 12 bases between them. Germline V lookup: CDR1 LGHNA, CDR2 YNFKEQ. In DNA, the CDR3 is TGTGCCAGCAGCCAAGATCCCCGGGGTGGTAATTCACCCCTCCACTTT. Its protein is CASSQDPRGGNSPLHF.

The rearrangement uses TRBV15 and TRBJ2-1; D unclear. CDR3 size: 14 residues. Deletions cut 0 bases from V and 4 bases from J, with 7 bases between. Germline CDR1 and CDR2: LNHNV and YYDKDF (reference sequence). CDR3 bases: TGTGCCACCAGCAGAGATCTCAGTTACAATGAGCAGTTCTTC. It codes for CATSRDLSYNEQFF.

J is TRBJ2-1 and V is TRBV30; D gene ambiguous. V was trimmed by 4 bases and J by 8 bases, leaving 9 bases between them. Looked up from germline, CDR1 is GTSNPN and CDR2 is SVGIG (reference sequence). The CDR3 is 11 amino acids. CDR3 sequence reads: CAWKGSDEQFF. The DNA for the CDR3 is TGTGCCTGGAAGGGATCCGATGAGCAGTTCTTC.

The V and J genes are TRBV5-1 and TRBJ2-1; 10 bases match TRBD2. This CDR3 region has 15 residues. The germline CDR1 and CDR2 sequences are SGHRS and YFSETQ. The ends lost 2 bases at V and 8 bases at J; junction bases unmatched: 7. The CDR3 reads CASSFSAGGLDEQFF. The CDR3 DNA sequence: TGCGCCAGCAGCTTTTCAGCGGGGGGGCTCGATGAGCAGTTCTTC.

This clone was recorded a few times. The V and J genes are TRBV27 and TRBJ2-7; the D gene is possibly TRBD2 (6 bases). The CDR3 has 14 amino acids. Germline values: CDR1 MNHEY, CDR2 SMNVEV (reference sequence). V was clipped by 3 bases and J by 6 bases, with 15 bases between them. CDR3: CASSFGRAGGEQYF. In nucleotides, the CDR3 is TGTGCCAGCAGTTTCGGCCGAGCCGGGGGCGAGCAGTACTTC.

CDR3 coding DNA: TGTGCCATCAGTGCGACAGGGTGGAGTGATGAGCAGTTCTTC. This encodes CAISATGWSDEQFF. J is TRBJ2-1 and V is TRBV10-3; 7 positions agree with TRBD1. The CDR3 covers 14 residues. Per the germline V gene, CDR1 is ENHRY and CDR2 is SYGVKD. V shed 4 bases, J shed 8 bases, and the junction held 8 bases outside the gene matches.

V usage is TRBV25-1 and J usage is TRBJ2-5, with D hard to call. Germline-derived CDR1 and CDR2 are MGHDK and SYGVNS. Between the trimmed V and J ends, which lost 0 bases and 11 bases, there was a span of 10 bases. This CDR3 comprises 12 residues. The CDR3 DNA sequence: TGTGCCAGCAGTGAATATCCATCCCCACAGTACTTC. Translated: CASSEYPSPQYF. The full variable domain, rest sourced from reference TRBV25-1 and TRBJ2-5, is EADIYQTPRYLVIGTGKKITLECSQTMGHDKMYWYQQDPGMELHLIHYSYGVNSTEKGDLSSESTVSRIRTEHFPLTLESARPSHTSQYLCASSEYPSPQYFGPGTRLLVL.

The rearrangement links TRBV5-4 to TRBJ2-5; D remains ambiguous. Trimming removed 1 base from V and 2 bases from J, with 6 bases in between. Germline CDR1 is SGHNT and CDR2 is YYREEE (reference sequence). The CDR3 is 13 residues long. CDR3 sequence reads: CASSLLRQETQYF. The CDR3 coding sequence is TGTGCCAGCAGCTTGTTGCGGCAAGAGACCCAGTACTTC.

This clone has just one count. The gene calls are TRBV9 and TRBJ1-2; 8 bases line up with TRBD1. Germline loops: CDR1 SGDLS, CDR2 YYNGEE. This CDR3 contains 13 residues. With 2 bases clipped from V and 6 bases from J, the junction kept 3 bases outside the gene matches. The CDR3 nucleotides read TGTGCCAGCAGCGTTAACAGGGGGGATGGCTACACCTTC. It codes for CASSVNRGDGYTF.

This clone turned up a few times. The gene calls are TRBV19 and TRBJ2-2, with TRBD1 matching over 7 bases. Germline CDR1 is LNHDA and CDR2 is SQIVND (reference sequence). The ends lost 8 bases at V and 7 bases at J; junction bases unmatched: 7. The CDR3 sequence is 13 residues long. DNA for the CDR3: TGTGCCAGTCTACAGGGGCGTAACGGGGAGCTGTTTTTT. This translates into CASLQGRNGELFF.

The J gene is TRBJ2-4, the V gene TRBV28; D is perhaps TRBD2 (5 bases). The CDR3 runs 16 residues. Germline CDR1 reads MDHEN; CDR2 reads SYDVKM. Trimming took 1 base from V and 0 from J, leaving 10 bases between them. The CDR3 is CASSLSGELAKNIQYF. The DNA of the CDR3 is TGTGCCAGCAGTTTATCCGGGGAGTTAGCCAAAAACATTCAGTACTTC.

V and J are TRBV4-1 and TRBJ2-7, with 7 bases fitting TRBD1. The V gene's germline CDR1 is MGHRA and CDR2 YSYEKL. The CDR3 is 15 amino acids. With 0 bases clipped from V and 4 bases from J, the junction kept 6 bases outside the gene matches. The CDR3 sequence is CASSQEQGPLYEQYF. The CDR3, as DNA: TGCGCCAGCAGCCAAGAACAGGGGCCACTTTACGAGCAGTACTTC.

This clone occurred once. The chain joins TRBV4-1 to TRBJ2-3; D is undetermined. The V and J ends lost 2 bases and 5 bases respectively, with 5 bases between them. This CDR3 contains 12 residues. Germline V lookup: CDR1 MGHRA, CDR2 YSYEKL. The CDR3: CASSQPLDTQYF. The CDR3 DNA sequence: TGCGCCAGCAGCCAACCTCTAGATACGCAGTATTTT.

This clone was recorded a few times. This chain links TRBV19 with TRBJ2-7; D tentatively reads TRBD1 or TRBD2 (7 bases each). In germline, CDR1 is LNHDA, CDR2 SQIVND (reference sequence). V was cut by 1 base and J by 7 bases, with 20 bases left in between. The CDR3 runs 16 residues. CDR3: CASSIGARGTAGEQYF. In DNA form, the CDR3 reads TGTGCCAGTAGTATAGGAGCCCGCGGGACAGCGGGAGAGCAGTACTTC.

This clone was recorded many times. This CDR3 is also generated by other DNA sequences in the sample. The V gene is TRBV28, the J gene TRBJ1-5; D call uncertain. Germline values: CDR1 MDHEN, CDR2 SYDVKM. CDR3 size: 16 residues. V lost 3 bases and J 0 bases, leaving 12 bases between the germline ends. CDR3 DNA: TGTGCCAGCAGTTTTTCGGGAAGAGATAGCAATCAGCCCCAGCATTTT. The encoded protein is CASSFSGRDSNQPQHF.

The V gene is TRBV2, the J gene TRBJ1-1; the D gene is possibly TRBD1 (6 bases). The CDR3 sequence is 12 residues long. Trimming took off 3 bases at V and 7 bases at J, with 9 bases between the two ends. Germline assignment: CDR1 SNHLY and CDR2 FYNNEI. CDR3 nucleotides: TGTGCCAGCAGTGAGGGGGCTGATGAAGCTTTCTTT. Translation: CASSEGADEAFF.

To note about this clone: This specimen includes other DNA sequences encoding the same CDR3. V and J are TRBV5-1 and TRBJ1-5; D is undetermined. The ends were cut back, 5 bases at V and 3 bases at J, with 9 bases in the middle. CDR1 and CDR2 (germline): SGHRS, YFSETQ. The CDR3 runs to 13 residues. The CDR3 protein is CASREGSNQPQHF. DNA for the CDR3: TGCGCCAGCAGGGAGGGATCCAATCAGCCCCAGCATTTT.